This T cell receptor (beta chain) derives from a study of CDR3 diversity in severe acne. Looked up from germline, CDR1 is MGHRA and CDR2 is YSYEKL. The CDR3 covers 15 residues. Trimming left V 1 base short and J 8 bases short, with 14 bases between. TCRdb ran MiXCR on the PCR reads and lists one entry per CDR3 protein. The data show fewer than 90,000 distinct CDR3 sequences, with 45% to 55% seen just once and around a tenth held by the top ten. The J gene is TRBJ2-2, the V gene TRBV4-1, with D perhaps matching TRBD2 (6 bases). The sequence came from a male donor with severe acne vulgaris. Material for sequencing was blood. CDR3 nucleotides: TGCGCCAGCAGCCAAGTGTGGAGGGACTCTGGGGAGCTGTTTTTT. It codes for CASSQVWRDSGELFF.